Presented here are 30 T cell receptor beta chains from one specimen sequenced in a study of T cells in Graves' hyperthyroidism and ophthalmopathy (dated by TCRdb to between 2019 and 2020). The protocol used for the library was multiplex PCR. The reads were generated on an Illumina HiSeq 2000. The TCR beta CDR3 regions were amplified from the RNA transcripts. A first-round RT-PCR of the TCR CDR3 used the HTBI primer set with the Qiagen OneStep RT-PCR kit. TCRdb reprocessed the public reads (quality trimming at Q25 with fastp, clone calling with MiXCR) and kept in-frame beta chains. Each entry merges the rows of one CDR3 protein and shows their most common DNA and genes. The sample table holds approximately 380,000 distinct CDR3 sequences, of which around 20% were seen once. 40% of the sample goes to the ten largest clones. The sequenced sample was blood. These receptors originate from a man between 18 and 29 years old with Graves' ophthalmopathy.

This clonotype was detected ten times or more. The chain employs TRBV6-5 and TRBJ1-1; D possibly corresponds to TRBD1 (5 bases). Germline V gene lookup returns CDR1 MNHEY and CDR2 SVGAGI. V was cut by 0 bases and J by 0 bases, with 11 bases left in between. The CDR3 consists of 16 residues. In DNA, the CDR3 is TGTGCCAGCAGTTACTCGGGACGGTCCATGAACACTGAAGCTTTCTTT. Its translation: CASSYSGRSMNTEAFF.

The rearrangement joins TRBV9 to TRBJ2-3, with TRBD2 identical over 8 bases. Germline V lookup: CDR1 SGDLS, CDR2 YYNGEE. Germline trimming cut 2 bases from V and 8 bases from J; bases unmatched to any gene: 4. The CDR3 has 13 amino acids. The CDR3 loop is CASSVPGRGTQYF. Here the CDR3 DNA reads TGTGCCAGCAGCGTTCCCGGGAGGGGTACGCAGTATTTT. Full variable domain (remainder filled in from reference TRBV9 and TRBJ2-3): DSGVTQTPKHLITATGQRVTLRCSPRSGDLSVYWYQQSLDQGLQFLIQYYNGEERAKGNILERFSAQQFPDLHSELNLSSLELGDSALYFCASSVPGRGTQYFGPGTRLTVL.

This clonotype has just a few counts. The genes are TRBV20-1 and TRBJ1-4; 7 nucleotides align to TRBD1. Germline V lookup: CDR1 DFQATT, CDR2 SNEGSKA (reference sequence). The CDR3 consists of 19 residues. Germline trimming cut 1 base from V and 3 bases from J; bases unmatched to any gene: 17. The CDR3 protein is CSARGIGDRVPRPNEKLFF. CDR3 DNA: TGCAGTGCTAGAGGGATTGGAGACAGGGTCCCCCGGCCTAATGAAAAACTGTTTTTT.

The chain employs TRBV6-1 and TRBJ2-2, with 9 nucleotides matching TRBD1. Germline assignment: CDR1 MNHNS and CDR2 SASEGT. The CDR3 loop spans 14 amino acids. V was clipped by 7 bases and J by 3 bases; unmatched bases: 3. Written as DNA, the CDR3 is TGTGCCAGCACCCGGGACAGGGACACCGGGGAGCTGTTTTTT. Amino acids: CASTRDRDTGELFF.

The V and J genes are TRBV10-3 and TRBJ2-1; 7 bases map to TRBD1. With V trimmed by 8 bases and J by 7 bases, 14 bases remained unmatched. The CDR3 loop spans 15 amino acids. CDR1 is ENHRY and CDR2 is SYGVKD in the germline V gene. The CDR3 spells CAIGLYWDSRNEQFF. CDR3 sequence (DNA): TGTGCCATCGGATTATACTGGGACAGTAGGAATGAGCAGTTCTTC.

This clonotype was seen more than once but under ten times. This chain connects TRBV3-1 to TRBJ1-5; tentative D call: TRBD1 (6 bases). Germline V gene lookup returns CDR1 LGHDT and CDR2 YNNKEL (reference sequence). Trimming took off 1 base at V and 4 bases at J, with 11 bases between the two ends. The CDR3 is made up of 15 amino acids. CDR3 nucleotide sequence: TGTGCCAGCAGCCAAGGAGGGCAGGGGAATCAGCCCCAGCATTTT. Translated: CASSQGGQGNQPQHF.

This clonotype was observed a single time. The CDR3 reads CASSAPGQGAWEQFF. In nucleotides, the CDR3 is TGTGCCAGTAGTGCCCCGGGACAGGGGGCGTGGGAGCAGTTCTTC. The chain joins TRBV19 to TRBJ2-1, with 12 bases lining up with TRBD1. After removal of 5 bases from V and 10 bases from J, the junction contained 9 bases not matched to a gene. The CDR3 runs 15 residues. Germline CDR1 LNHDA, CDR2 SQIVND (reference sequence).

This clonotype was seen repeatedly, ten times or more. The genes are TRBV11-2 and TRBJ2-5; perhaps D is TRBD1 or TRBD2 (5 bases each). CDR3 size: 15 residues. Germline CDR1 reads SGHAT; CDR2 reads FQNNGV. Trimming removed 5 bases at V and 4 bases at J, with 17 bases between. The CDR3 DNA reads as TGTGCCAGCAGCCGACCGGGGCAGACTCGAGAGACCCAGTACTTC. Amino acids: CASSRPGQTRETQYF.

This clonotype turned up a few times. V and J are TRBV12-3 or TRBV12-4 and TRBJ2-2, with 8 bases matching TRBD2. Germline trimming cut 2 bases from V and 1 base from J; bases unmatched to any gene: 6. The CDR3 has 17 amino acids. For the CDR3, the DNA is TGTGCCAGCAGTTTATTGGAAGCGGGGGTGAACACCGGGGAGCTGTTTTTT. Translated: CASSLLEAGVNTGELFF.

CDR3: CASSETSGGSQYF. CDR3 nucleotide sequence: TGTGCCAGCAGCGAAACTAGCGGGGGGTCGCAGTATTTT. The chain uses TRBV13 and TRBJ2-3; 12 bases match TRBD2. The germline CDR1 and CDR2 sequences are PRHDT and FYEKMQ (reference sequence). This CDR3 has 13 amino acids. The junction had 4 bases not matched to a gene; V was cut back by 5 bases and J by 10 bases.

This clonotype was picked up many times. V usage is TRBV13 and J usage is TRBJ1-2, with 8 positions matching TRBD1. Germline V lookup: CDR1 PRHDT, CDR2 FYEKMQ (reference sequence). The CDR3 has 17 amino acids. Germline trimming cut 4 bases from V and 0 bases from J; bases unmatched to any gene: 10. The CDR3, as DNA: TGTGCCAGCAGCTCAACAGGACAGGGAACTCCTAACTATGGCTACACCTTC. Its translation is CASSSTGQGTPNYGYTF.

This clonotype was picked up a small number of times. The genes are TRBV27 and TRBJ2-4; D is uncertain. V was pared by 2 bases and J by 7 bases, with 9 bases between. The CDR3 is 13 residues long. CDR1 is MNHEY and CDR2 is SMNVEV in the germline V gene (reference sequence). Here the CDR3 reads CASSLSGQNIQYF. CDR3 DNA: TGTGCCAGCAGTTTAAGTGGTCAGAACATTCAGTACTTC.

This clonotype was observed at least ten times. The chain recombines TRBV12-3 or TRBV12-4 with TRBJ1-2; D unclear. The CDR3 contains 12 residues. V was trimmed by 7 bases and J by 8 bases, leaving 14 bases between them. The CDR3 region is CASTFGERGYTF. The DNA of the CDR3 is TGTGCCAGCACTTTTGGGGAGAGAGGCTACACCTTC.

This clonotype was picked up many times. The gene calls are TRBV28 and TRBJ1-2; unclear D gene. CDR1 is MDHEN and CDR2 is SYDVKM in the germline V gene. The CDR3 consists of 12 residues. The V end lost 6 bases, the J end lost 4 bases, and 9 bases lay between the germline ends. This CDR3 is CASSLRPYGYTF. The CDR3 nucleotides are TGTGCCAGCAGCCTTAGACCCTATGGCTACACCTTC.

The chain joins TRBV10-1 to TRBJ1-5; a weak D match, TRBD1 (5 bases). The DNA matches TRBJ2-3 better at its end, which makes the J call doubtful. Per the germline V gene, CDR1 is WNHNN and CDR2 is SYGVQD (reference sequence). The CDR3 runs 14 residues. Written as DNA, the CDR3 is TGCGCCAGCATGAATAGGGGCGGCAATCAGCCCCAGTATTTT. It specifies CASMNRGGNQPQYF.

This clonotype was detected a few times. V and J are TRBV7-9 and TRBJ1-1; a weak D match, TRBD1 (5 bases). V shed 8 bases and J shed 9 bases, with 13 bases lying between them. Germline CDR1 and CDR2: SEHNR and FQNEAQ (reference sequence). The CDR3 loop spans 11 amino acids. The CDR3 region has the DNA TGTGCCAGCGCGGCCAGGGCTCAAGCTTTCTTT. This encodes CASAARAQAFF.

This clonotype appeared many times. The rearrangement uses TRBV11-1 and TRBJ2-1, with D hard to call. Per the germline V gene, CDR1 is SGHAT and CDR2 is FQDESV (reference sequence). The CDR3 runs to 17 residues. V lost 4 bases to trimming and J lost 1 base, with 17 bases between them. CDR3 residues: CASSSEVGERSYNEQFF. The CDR3 coding sequence is TGTGCCAGCAGCTCCGAGGTGGGCGAGAGGTCCTACAATGAGCAGTTCTTC.

This clonotype was detected once. This sequence joins TRBV10-3 and TRBJ2-2; perhaps TRBD1 as D (6 bases). V lost 10 bases and J lost 7, with 10 bases in between. The CDR3 runs 11 residues. The germline CDR1 and CDR2 sequences are ENHRY and SYGVKD. In DNA, the CDR3 is TGTGCCACGGACAGCAGCGGGGAGCTGTTTTTT. Translating it yields CATDSSGELFF.

The table lists this clonotype with many counts. The chain uses TRBV6-2 or TRBV6-3 and TRBJ2-7, with D possibly TRBD1 on 6 matching bases. Trimming stripped 3 bases from V and 2 bases from J, with 11 bases between. The CDR3 is 14 amino acids. From germline, CDR1 is MNHEY and CDR2 SVGEGT. Here the CDR3 reads CASSYPQGPYEQYF. The CDR3 DNA is TGTGCCAGCAGTTATCCGCAGGGGCCCTACGAGCAGTACTTC.

This clonotype has just a few counts. V is TRBV5-1 and J is TRBJ2-5; 7 positions agree with TRBD2. Losses at the gene ends were 5 bases for V and 1 base for J; bases not matched to a gene: 8. CDR1 SGHRS and CDR2 YFSETQ come from the germline V gene. CDR3 length: 15 amino acids. CDR3 region: CASRHNGGSQETQYF. The CDR3 region has the DNA TGCGCCAGCAGACATAACGGCGGGAGCCAAGAGACCCAGTACTTC.

CDR3 DNA sequence: TGTGCCAGCAGCGGGGACTGGGATGGCTACACCTTC. It yields the protein CASSGDWDGYTF. The V and J genes are TRBV9 and TRBJ1-2, with D maybe TRBD1 (5 bases). CDR1 SGDLS and CDR2 YYNGEE come from the germline V gene. This CDR3 spans 12 amino acids. The V and J ends lost 3 bases and 6 bases respectively, with 9 bases between them.

This chain links TRBV4-1 with TRBJ1-4, with TRBD1 matching 8 bases. This CDR3 has 17 amino acids. V dropped 0 bases and J dropped 10; count of bases not matched to a gene: 13. CDR1 MGHRA and CDR2 YSYEKL come from the germline V gene. DNA of the CDR3: TGCGCCAGCAGCCAAGATGAGGGGGCAGGGGGCAGGAGAAAACTGTTTTTT. Translating gives CASSQDEGAGGRRKLFF.

V gene TRBV9 combines with J gene TRBJ2-5, with 7 bases lining up with TRBD2. CDR1 and CDR2 from the germline V gene are SGDLS and YYNGEE. With 3 bases clipped from V and 0 bases from J, the junction kept 8 bases outside the gene matches. This CDR3 contains 16 residues. CDR3 sequence (DNA): TGTGCCAGCAGCGCCCCGGGGGGACTCCACCAAGAGACCCAGTACTTC. This encodes CASSAPGGLHQETQYF.

The rearrangement links TRBV5-5 to TRBJ2-1, with TRBD1 identical over 10 bases. CDR1 and CDR2 (germline): SGHKS, YYEKEE (reference sequence). This CDR3 comprises 17 residues. Germline trimming cut 6 bases from V and 6 bases from J; bases unmatched to any gene: 15. CDR3 coding DNA: TGTGCCAGCACCTCCGGGACAGGGGCCCACCGGGGCAATGAGCAGTTCTTC. Residues: CASTSGTGAHRGNEQFF.

This clonotype was observed a few times. J is TRBJ2-2 and V is TRBV6-5; either TRBD1 or TRBD2 may fit D (5 bases each). CDR1 MNHEY and CDR2 SVGAGI come from the germline V gene. The CDR3 totals 16 residues. Deletions cut 0 bases from V and 6 bases from J, with 14 bases between. Here the CDR3 reads CASSYSARDLAGELFF. CDR3 coding DNA: TGTGCCAGCAGTTACTCCGCAAGGGACCTGGCCGGGGAGCTGTTTTTT.

This chain uses TRBV27 with TRBJ1-1, with TRBD1 as a possible D gene (6 bases). In germline, CDR1 is MNHEY, CDR2 SMNVEV (reference sequence). V lost 2 bases and J lost 1, with 14 bases in between. The CDR3 is 16 residues long. CDR3 in amino acids: CASSLGYGGRNTEAFF. DNA of the CDR3: TGTGCCAGCAGTTTAGGGTATGGGGGGCGGAACACTGAAGCTTTCTTT.

This clonotype was counted many times. V and J are TRBV20-1 and TRBJ1-3; 11 nucleotides match TRBD1. V dropped 6 bases and J dropped 4; count of bases not matched to a gene: 11. This CDR3 is built from 16 residues. Per the germline V gene, CDR1 is DFQATT and CDR2 is SNEGSKA (reference sequence). CDR3 amino acids: CSARTGGGFAGNTIYF. For the CDR3, the DNA is TGCAGTGCCCGGACAGGGGGCGGATTTGCGGGAAACACCATATATTTT.

This clonotype was detected ten times or more. The rearrangement joins TRBV18 to TRBJ1-5; D is unresolved. V was shortened by 3 bases and J by 0 bases, with 9 bases between the two germline ends. The germline gives CDR1 KGHSH, CDR2 LQKENI. The CDR3 is 15 residues long. The CDR3 DNA sequence: TGTGCCAGCTCACCTAGTACCAATAGCAATCAGCCCCAGCATTTT. Amino acid sequence: CASSPSTNSNQPQHF.

The sample holds many counts of this clonotype. The CDR3 region is CASSPSGGAVETQYF. The CDR3, as DNA: TGCGCCAGCAGCCCCAGCGGGGGGGCTGTTGAGACCCAGTACTTC. The rearrangement joins TRBV4-1 to TRBJ2-5, with 10 bases fitting TRBD2. This CDR3 has 15 residues. V was clipped by 4 bases and J by 5 bases; unmatched bases: 7. The germline V gene has CDR1 MGHRA and CDR2 YSYEKL.

The J gene is TRBJ1-2, the V gene TRBV29-1, with D perhaps matching TRBD1 (5 bases). The CDR3 extends over 13 amino acids. Germline lookup yields CDR1 SQVTM and CDR2 ANQGSEA. V was clipped by 3 bases and J by 4 bases, with 12 bases between them. The CDR3 DNA sequence: TGCAGCGTTGAGGGGGATTACACCTATGGCTACACCTTC. It codes for CSVEGDYTYGYTF. The full variable domain, its missing parts supplied by reference TRBV29-1 and TRBJ1-2, is SAVISQKPSRDICQRGTSLTIQCQVDSQVTMMFWYRQQPGQSLTLIATANQGSEATYESGFVIDKFPISRPNLTFSTLTVSNMSPEDSSIYLCSVEGDYTYGYTFGSGTRLTVV.